This T cell receptor beta chain is from a study of blood T cell repertoires in COVID-19 (TCRdb year 2020). Looking at the study overall: The collaborator samples originated in the United States, Italy and Spain and spanned the acute and convalescent phases of COVID-19. The prospective study material was composed of cDNA or gDNA derived from T cells, B-cell-depleted T cells, or PBMCs. The dataset comprised deeply sampled blood TCRbeta repertoires from subjects exposed to, actively infected with, or recovered from COVID-19. The repertoires were made available in a free public database intended to serve as a resource for research on the immune response to SARS-CoV-2. The samples were drawn from two sources: the first 160 participants of the ongoing ImmuneRACE study, and approximately 1,300 subjects contributed by 6 global collaborators. A de-identified subject ID, COVID-19 status, age in years and sex were almost always included in the sample metadata. Where HLA class I and class II types were available, the types were taken from metadata supplied by the sample provider, not from assay-based typing. On the study overall, not on this receptor specifically: How much clinical and demographic metadata was included differed by source and by participant, and the metadata was provided uncurated.

TCRbeta CDR3 regions were amplified from genomic DNA using the immunoSEQ Assay, a bias-controlled multiplex PCR. Concerning the study's data processing: Nucleated cell counts per sample were estimated from amplification of reference gene primers within the assay. Sequence reads were collapsed and filtered to measure the absolute abundance of every unique TCRbeta CDR3 rearrangement. For each sample, productive Simpson clonality was calculated by taking the square root of Simpson's diversity index across productive rearrangements. Drawn from immuneACCESS, this table holds only the in-frame rearrangements with V and J called that TCRdb kept. Clones are partly lost; checked studies trace under half to an unresolved V gene and leave the rest unexplained. Clone size and V and J calls were adopted from that table, with D and trimming inferred from the DNA. The sample profile shows 310,000 or so clones; approximately 90% of them were found once. The ten largest clonotypes hold approximately 2.1% of the sample.

One collaborating source in Seattle enrolled patients during active infection and followed them longitudinally through the course of disease. Each collaborating institution followed its own protocols to collect whole blood in K2EDTA tubes. For TCRbeta analysis, collaborators shipped samples in one of three forms: frozen whole blood, isolated PBMCs, or DNA extracted from either of those sample types. To note about this clone: Its antigen is unknown. There are no base qualities to consult, and no much larger clone falls within one base.

Per the germline V gene (reference sequence), LNHDA is the CDR1 and SQIVND is the CDR2. V is pared back by 4 bases and J by 1 base, with 13 bases lying between the germline termini. The CDR3 has 15 amino acids, counting the end cysteine and phenylalanine. Only the CDR3 DNA is retained, 45 bases long and in frame from the first base. The receptor comes from a woman in her thirties with COVID-19, enrolled during active disease. The sequence is built from TRBV19 and TRBJ1-1; the D gene lacks a confident call. The sample comprised peripheral blood. The nucleotides read TGTGCCAGTAGTACCCCAGGAGGGCGGAACACTGAAGCTTTCTTT. The translation is CASSTPGGRNTEAFF.